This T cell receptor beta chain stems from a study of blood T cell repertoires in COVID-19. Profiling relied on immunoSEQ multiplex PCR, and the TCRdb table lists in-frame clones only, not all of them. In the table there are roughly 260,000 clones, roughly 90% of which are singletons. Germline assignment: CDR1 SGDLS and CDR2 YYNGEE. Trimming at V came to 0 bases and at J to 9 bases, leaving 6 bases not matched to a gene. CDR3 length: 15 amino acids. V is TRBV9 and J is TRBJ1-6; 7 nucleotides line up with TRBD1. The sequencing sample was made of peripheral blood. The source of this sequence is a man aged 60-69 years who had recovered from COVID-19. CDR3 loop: CASSVAGGWSSPLHF. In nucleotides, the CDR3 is TGTGCCAGCAGCGTAGCAGGGGGGTGGAGTTCACCCCTCCACTTT.